Shown below are 11 T cell receptor beta chains from a single sample sequenced in a study of T-cell memory formation after mild COVID-19. TCRdb re-derived calls from the 5' RACE reads in MiXCR, one entry per CDR3 protein. This table has over 350,000 distinct CDR3 sequences, around 24% appearing once. The specimen was PBMCs or a T cell subset sorted from them (not recorded which). All receptors derive from an adult woman who had mild COVID-19 (a few samples of this study predate the infection). Cell type and time point are not known.

This clonotype was seen at least ten times. V and J are TRBV5-1 and TRBJ2-1, with 7 nucleotides matching TRBD2. The CDR3 is 17 amino acids. Per the germline V gene, CDR1 is SGHRS and CDR2 is YFSETQ. V lost 0 bases to trimming and J lost 0 bases; unmatched junction nucleotides: 6. In nucleotides, the CDR3 is TGCGCCAGCAGCTTGGAGGCAGCGGGGAGCTCCTACAATGAGCAGTTCTTC. This codes for CASSLEAAGSSYNEQFF.

Only a few counts were recorded for this clonotype. The chain is built from TRBV30 and TRBJ2-7; possible D gene TRBD1, 5 bases. Between the trimmed V and J ends, which lost 2 bases and 7 bases, there was a span of 12 bases. The CDR3 runs to 12 residues. Germline V gene lookup returns CDR1 GTSNPN and CDR2 SVGIG (reference sequence). CDR3 bases: TGTGCCTGGAGTTCTAGGGGATGGGAGCAGTACTTC. This codes for CAWSSRGWEQYF.

The chain links TRBV29-1 to TRBJ1-2; no firm D call. The germline CDR1 and CDR2 sequences are SQVTM and ANQGSEA. Trimming stripped 1 base from V and 3 bases from J, with 9 bases between. The CDR3 has 13 amino acids. CDR3: CSVEVPLDYGYTF. DNA for the CDR3: TGCAGCGTTGAAGTTCCCCTGGACTATGGCTACACCTTC.

V and J are TRBV6-4 and TRBJ2-7; no definite D call. V was pared by 0 bases and J by 2 bases, with 11 bases between. Looked up from germline, CDR1 is MRHNA and CDR2 is SNTAGT. The CDR3 sequence is 15 residues long. CDR3 DNA sequence: TGTGCCAGCAGTGACTCGAATTACCCCACCTACGAGCAGTACTTC. Amino acids: CASSDSNYPTYEQYF.

The genes are TRBV7-8 and TRBJ2-1; 13 nucleotides match TRBD2. CDR3 length equals 21 residues. V shed 5 bases, J shed 9 bases, and the junction held 25 bases outside the gene matches. The germline V gene has CDR1 SGHVS and CDR2 FQNEAQ. For the CDR3, the DNA is TGTGCCAGCAGCCCGCGGCCCAGAAGCGGGACTAGCGGGATTCGGGTCAGTGAGCAGTTCTTC. Translating gives CASSPRPRSGTSGIRVSEQFF.

The chain recombines TRBV25-1 with TRBJ1-2; D gene unclear. Germline V gives CDR1 MGHDK, CDR2 SYGVNS. V lost 6 bases to trimming and J lost 3 bases, with 17 bases between them. There are 15 residues in the CDR3. The CDR3 here is CASSVGVGSDYGYTF. The CDR3 DNA reads TGTGCCAGCAGCGTTGGGGTAGGTTCCGACTATGGCTACACCTTC.

The V and J genes are TRBV5-1 and TRBJ2-2; 14 bases align to TRBD2. The germline CDR1 and CDR2 sequences are SGHRS and YFSETQ. This CDR3 has 17 residues. Trimming cost V 4 bases and J 3 bases; bases outside gene matches: 5. The CDR3 DNA follows: TGCGCCAGCAGCCTAGGACTAGCGGGAGGATACACCGGGGAGCTGTTTTTT. This codes for CASSLGLAGGYTGELFF.

This clonotype appeared a single time. The rearrangement joins TRBV12-3 or TRBV12-4 to TRBJ2-2; 7 bases line up with TRBD1. V dropped 7 bases and J dropped 0; count of bases not matched to a gene: 2. The CDR3 consists of 14 residues. CDR3 sequence reads: CASTDRANTGELFF. DNA for the CDR3: TGTGCCAGCACCGACAGGGCGAACACCGGGGAGCTGTTTTTT.

This clonotype was observed a few times. This chain uses TRBV10-3 with TRBJ2-5; 7 bases map to TRBD2. The V segment lost 4 bases and the J segment 4 bases; nucleotides outside the gene matches: 6. The CDR3 consists of 14 residues. CDR1 and CDR2 (germline): ENHRY, SYGVKD. The CDR3 DNA reads as TGTGCCATCAGTGGTGTAGCGGGTGGAGAGACCCAGTACTTC. It is translated as CAISGVAGGETQYF.

The V and J genes are TRBV29-1 and TRBJ1-1, with D possibly matching TRBD1 (6 bases). The CDR3 has 15 amino acids. Germline V gives CDR1 SQVTM, CDR2 ANQGSEA. V lost 7 bases to trimming and J lost 5 bases, with 23 bases between them. CDR3 in amino acids: CSAHKGGPGGTEAFF. The CDR3 nucleotides read TGCAGCGCCCATAAGGGGGGACCGGGTGGAACTGAAGCTTTCTTT.

This clonotype was seen a single time. This chain links TRBV12-3 or TRBV12-4 with TRBJ2-1; 7 nucleotides line up with TRBD2. Trimming took 3 bases from V and 14 from J; bases not matched to a gene: 13. CDR3 length: 14 amino acids. CDR3 bases: TGTGCCAGCAGTTTGGTCGCGGGGGACTATAGTAAGTTCTTC. Its protein product is CASSLVAGDYSKFF.